This T cell receptor (beta chain) was retrieved from a study of T-cell memory formation after mild COVID-19. Findings of the study overall: What remained unconfirmed was the SARS-CoV-2 specificity of second-wave clones peaking on day 37. Later expanders leaned CD4+, whereas clones that contracted between day 15 and 85 were balanced CD4/CD8.

One entry per CDR3 protein, called by TCRdb with MiXCR from the 5' RACE reads. The sample lists roughly 400,000 distinct CDR3 sequences, about a sixth occurring once. As regards this clonotype: The antigen remains undetermined.

Germline V CDR1 and CDR2: MNHEY, SVGEGT. The CDR3 runs to 13 residues. V lost 2 bases to trimming and J lost 4 bases, with 9 bases between them. Sequenced: PBMCs or a T cell subset sorted from them (not recorded which). This TCR came from a young man who had mild COVID-19 (a few samples of this study predate the infection). Cell type and time point are not known. The V and J genes are TRBV6-2 or TRBV6-3 and TRBJ2-7; no clear D. This CDR3 is CASSYARVYEQYF. Written as DNA, the CDR3 is TGTGCCAGCAGTTACGCCAGAGTATACGAGCAGTACTTC.